Each of the 9 T cell receptor beta chains below was sequenced from the same sample in a study of blood T cell repertoires in COVID-19. Sequencing used immunoSEQ multiplex PCR; TCRdb keeps in-frame clones, though not all of them. The data show approximately 190,000 clones, 82% seen once. Sample: peripheral blood. These receptors were taken from an older woman with COVID-19, enrolled during active disease.

This chain uses TRBV2 with TRBJ1-6; D remains ambiguous. Deletions cut 4 bases from V and 7 bases from J, with 8 bases between. Per the germline V gene, CDR1 is SNHLY and CDR2 is FYNNEI. The CDR3 has 13 residues. The CDR3 DNA reads TGTGCCAGCAGTGGACGGGTCAATTCACCCCTCCACTTT. This encodes CASSGRVNSPLHF.

The CDR3 loop is CASSTRQGLETQYF. CDR3 bases: TGTGCCAGCAGTACCCGACAGGGGCTAGAGACCCAGTACTTC. This chain joins TRBV28 and TRBJ2-5; TRBD1 matches at 8 bases. The ends lost 5 bases at V and 4 bases at J; junction bases unmatched: 6. In germline, CDR1 is MDHEN, CDR2 SYDVKM. The CDR3 runs 14 residues.

V gene TRBV28 combines with J gene TRBJ2-2, with 10 positions matching TRBD2. V lost 2 bases and J lost 2; bases outside the gene matches: 5. Germline V gives CDR1 MDHEN, CDR2 SYDVKM. The CDR3 has 17 residues. In DNA form, the CDR3 reads TGTGCCAGCAGTTTAAGGTCTAGCGGGGGAAACACCGGGGAGCTGTTTTTT. Translated, it gives CASSLRSSGGNTGELFF.

V and J are TRBV5-1 and TRBJ1-4; 9 bases map to TRBD1. The CDR3 is 15 amino acids. Germline-derived CDR1 and CDR2 are SGHRS and YFSETQ. J was trimmed by 8 bases and V by 1 base; bases with no gene match: 6. As DNA, the CDR3 is TGCGCCAGCAGCTTGCTGACAGGGGGTGGCGAAAAACTGTTTTTT. It translates to CASSLLTGGGEKLFF.

The chain combines TRBV27 with TRBJ2-5; D is possibly TRBD2 (7 bases). Trimming left V 2 bases short and J 4 bases short, with 14 bases between. The CDR3 is 15 residues long. Per germline, CDR1 MNHEY and CDR2 SMNVEV (reference sequence). The CDR3 DNA reads TGTGCCAGCAGTTTAGGGGGGGCACGGGGAGAGACCCAGTACTTC. Protein product: CASSLGGARGETQYF.

This clone showed up just a few times. The chain combines TRBV10-3 with TRBJ1-2; D not resolved. There are 13 residues in the CDR3. Trimming took off 5 bases at V and 6 bases at J, with 13 bases between the two ends. From germline, CDR1 is ENHRY and CDR2 SYGVKD. The CDR3 is CAISYVQLDGYTF. In DNA, the CDR3 is TGTGCCATCAGTTACGTCCAGTTGGATGGCTACACCTTC.

This sequence joins TRBV6-5 and TRBJ1-5; 9 bases agree with TRBD1. The V gene's germline CDR1 is MNHEY and CDR2 SVGAGI. The CDR3 contains 14 residues. Trimming cost V 7 bases and J 6 bases; bases outside gene matches: 7. CDR3 sequence reads: CASMRDRVFQPQHF. CDR3 nucleotide sequence: TGTGCCAGCATGAGGGACAGGGTGTTTCAGCCCCAGCATTTT.

The chain has TRBV7-9 and TRBJ2-5; 7 nucleotides align to TRBD1. CDR3 length: 15 residues. Germline-derived CDR1 and CDR2 are SEHNR and FQNEAQ (reference sequence). The ends lost 0 bases at V and 5 bases at J; junction bases unmatched: 6. CDR3 in DNA: TGTGCCAGCAGCTTAGCGACAGGGCTGGGGGAGACCCAGTACTTC. Residues: CASSLATGLGETQYF.

CDR3 sequence: CASSPGHSNQPQHF. The CDR3, as DNA: TGTGCCAGCTCCCCGGGACACAGCAATCAGCCCCAGCATTTT. This chain links TRBV28 with TRBJ1-5; D is possibly TRBD1 (6 bases). The CDR3 covers 14 residues. Trimming pared 8 bases from V and 1 base from J, leaving 12 bases between. The germline V gene has CDR1 MDHEN and CDR2 SYDVKM.